The clone carrying this T cell receptor beta chain occurred many times. Its target is not known. The entry originates in a study of T cells after yellow fever vaccination. Study overall: SMART-Seq v4 Ultra Low Input prepared the low-cell-number fractions.

Synthesis of TCR cDNA relied on 5'RACE template switching, which attached a universal primer site and UMIs. TCRdb processed the 5' RACE reads anew with MiXCR; each CDR3 protein has one entry. The sample consists of some 350,000 distinct CDR3 sequences, 4% of them appearing once. Findings of the study overall: The secondary T-cell response peaked on day 5, not day 15, but was weaker. There was a possibility that FACS-sorted repertoires contained abundant clonotypes contaminating from the bulk population.

Trimming removed 4 bases from V and 3 bases from J, with 14 bases in between. The CDR3 spans 15 residues. Germline V gene data show CDR1 as SGHKS and CDR2 as YYEKEE (reference sequence). The chain is built from TRBV5-5 and TRBJ1-5; TRBD1 is a possible D gene (5 bases). Sequencing used PBMCs, obtained 5 days after the yellow fever booster vaccination. The receptor comes from a young man who received the YFV17D yellow fever vaccine. The CDR3: CASSPFPGTNQPQHF. CDR3 DNA sequence: TGTGCCAGCAGCCCATTTCCGGGGACCAATCAGCCCCAGCATTTT.